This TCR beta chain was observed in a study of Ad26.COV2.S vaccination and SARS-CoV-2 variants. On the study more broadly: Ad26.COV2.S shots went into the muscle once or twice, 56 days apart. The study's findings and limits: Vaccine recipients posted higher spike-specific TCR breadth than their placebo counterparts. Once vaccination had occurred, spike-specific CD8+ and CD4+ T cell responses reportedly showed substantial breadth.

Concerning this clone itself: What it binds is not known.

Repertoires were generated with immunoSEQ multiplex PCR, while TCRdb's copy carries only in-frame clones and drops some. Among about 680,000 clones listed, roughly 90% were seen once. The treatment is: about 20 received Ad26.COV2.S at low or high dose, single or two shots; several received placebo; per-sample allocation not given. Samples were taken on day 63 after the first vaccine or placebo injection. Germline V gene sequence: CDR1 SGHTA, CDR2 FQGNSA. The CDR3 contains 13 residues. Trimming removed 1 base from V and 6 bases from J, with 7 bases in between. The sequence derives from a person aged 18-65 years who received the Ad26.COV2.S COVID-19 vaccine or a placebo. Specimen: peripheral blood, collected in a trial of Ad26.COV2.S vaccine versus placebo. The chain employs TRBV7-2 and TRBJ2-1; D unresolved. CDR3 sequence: CASSLGRINEQFF. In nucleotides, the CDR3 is TGTGCCAGCAGCTTAGGGAGAATCAATGAGCAGTTCTTC.